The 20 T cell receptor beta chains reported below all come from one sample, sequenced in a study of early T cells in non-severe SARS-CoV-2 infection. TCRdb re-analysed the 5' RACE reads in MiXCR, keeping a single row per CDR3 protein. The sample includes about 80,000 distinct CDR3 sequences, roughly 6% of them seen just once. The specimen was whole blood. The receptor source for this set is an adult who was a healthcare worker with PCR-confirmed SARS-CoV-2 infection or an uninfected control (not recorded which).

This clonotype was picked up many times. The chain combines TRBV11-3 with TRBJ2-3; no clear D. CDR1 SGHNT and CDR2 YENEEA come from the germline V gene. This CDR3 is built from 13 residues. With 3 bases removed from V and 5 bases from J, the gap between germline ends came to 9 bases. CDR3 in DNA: TGTGCCAGCAGCTTGATATATCAAGATACGCAGTATTTT. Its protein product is CASSLIYQDTQYF. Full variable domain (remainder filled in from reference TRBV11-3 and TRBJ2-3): EAGVVQSPRYKIIEKKQPVAFWCNPISGHNTLYWYLQNLGQGPELLIRYENEEAVDDSQLPKDRFSAERLKGVDSTLKIQPAELGDSAVYLCASSLIYQDTQYFGPGTRLTVL.

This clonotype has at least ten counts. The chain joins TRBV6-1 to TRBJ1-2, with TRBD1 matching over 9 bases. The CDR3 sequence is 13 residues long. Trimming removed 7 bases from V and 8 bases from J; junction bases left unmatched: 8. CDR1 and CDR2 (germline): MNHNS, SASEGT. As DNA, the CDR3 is TGTGCCAGCACCCTGGGACAGGGTCTCGGCTACACCTTC. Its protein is CASTLGQGLGYTF.

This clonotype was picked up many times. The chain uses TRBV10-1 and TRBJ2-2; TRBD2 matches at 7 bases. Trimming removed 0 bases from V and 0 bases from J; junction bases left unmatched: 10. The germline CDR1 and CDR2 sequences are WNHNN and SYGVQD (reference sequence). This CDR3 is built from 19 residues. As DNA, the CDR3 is TGCGCCAGCAGTGAGTCGCTATTTGCGGGGGTCACGAACACCGGGGAGCTGTTTTTT. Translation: CASSESLFAGVTNTGELFF.

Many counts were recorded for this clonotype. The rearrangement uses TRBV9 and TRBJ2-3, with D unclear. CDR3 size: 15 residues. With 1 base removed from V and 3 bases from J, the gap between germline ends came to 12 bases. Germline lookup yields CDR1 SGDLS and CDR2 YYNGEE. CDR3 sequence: CASSVRPLGTDTQYF. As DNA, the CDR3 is TGTGCCAGCAGCGTAAGGCCTCTTGGGACAGATACGCAGTATTTT.

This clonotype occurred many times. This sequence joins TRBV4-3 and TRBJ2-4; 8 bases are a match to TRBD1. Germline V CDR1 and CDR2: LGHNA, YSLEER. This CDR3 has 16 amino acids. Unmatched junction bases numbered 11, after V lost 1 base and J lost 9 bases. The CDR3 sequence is CASSQAAHRGSGIQYF. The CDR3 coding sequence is TGCGCCAGCAGCCAAGCCGCACACAGGGGGTCAGGCATTCAGTACTTC.

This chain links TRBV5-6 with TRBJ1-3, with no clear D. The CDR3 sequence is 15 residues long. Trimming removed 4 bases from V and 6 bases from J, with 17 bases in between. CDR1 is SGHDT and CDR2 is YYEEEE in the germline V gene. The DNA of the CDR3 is TGTGCCAGCAGCCGAAGGAATGTCCCTGAAAACACCATATATTTT. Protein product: CASSRRNVPENTIYF.

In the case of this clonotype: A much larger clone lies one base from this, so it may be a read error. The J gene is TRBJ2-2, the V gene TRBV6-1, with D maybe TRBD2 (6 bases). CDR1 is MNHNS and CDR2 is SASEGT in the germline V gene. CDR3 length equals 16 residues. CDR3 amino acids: CASTGGADANIGELFF. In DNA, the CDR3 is TGTGCCAGCACCGGCGGGGCAGATGCGAACATCGGGGAGCTGTTTTTT.

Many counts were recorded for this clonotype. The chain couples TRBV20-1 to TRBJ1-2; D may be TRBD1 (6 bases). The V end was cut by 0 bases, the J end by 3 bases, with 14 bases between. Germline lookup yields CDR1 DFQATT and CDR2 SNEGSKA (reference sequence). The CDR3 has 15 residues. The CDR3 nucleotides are TGCAGTGCTAGAGATCTACAGGGATACGACTATGGCTACACCTTC. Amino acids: CSARDLQGYDYGYTF.

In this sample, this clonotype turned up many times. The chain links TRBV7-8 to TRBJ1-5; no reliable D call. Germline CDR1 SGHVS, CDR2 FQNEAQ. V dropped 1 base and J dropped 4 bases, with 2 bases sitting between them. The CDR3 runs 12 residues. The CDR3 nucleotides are TGTGCCAGCAGCTTAGAGAATCAGCCCCAGCATTTT. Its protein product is CASSLENQPQHF.

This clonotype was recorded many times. Written as DNA, the CDR3 is TGTGCCAGCAGTTTACTCGGGACAGGGTGGGGTTCACCCCTCCACTTT. Translated: CASSLLGTGWGSPLHF. The V and J genes are TRBV28 and TRBJ1-6; 9 positions match TRBD1. Germline V gene data show CDR1 as MDHEN and CDR2 as SYDVKM. V lost 2 bases and J lost 9; bases outside the gene matches: 8. The CDR3 covers 16 residues.

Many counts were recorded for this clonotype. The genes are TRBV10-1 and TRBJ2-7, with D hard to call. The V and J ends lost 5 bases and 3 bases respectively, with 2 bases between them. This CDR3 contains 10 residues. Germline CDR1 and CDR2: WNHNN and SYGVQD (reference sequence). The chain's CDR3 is CASSNYEQYF. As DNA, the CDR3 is TGCGCCAGCAGTAACTACGAGCAGTACTTC.

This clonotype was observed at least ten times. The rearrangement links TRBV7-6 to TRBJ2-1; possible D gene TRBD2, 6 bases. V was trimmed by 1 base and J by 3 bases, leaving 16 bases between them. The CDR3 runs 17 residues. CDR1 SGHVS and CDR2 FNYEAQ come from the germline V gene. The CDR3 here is CASSLGLGTANYNEQFF. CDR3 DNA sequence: TGTGCCAGCAGCTTAGGGTTGGGGACTGCAAACTACAATGAGCAGTTCTTC. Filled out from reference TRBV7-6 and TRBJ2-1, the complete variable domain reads GAGVSQSPRYKVTKRGQDVALRCDPISGHVSLYWYRQALGQGPEFLTYFNYEAQQDKSGLPNDRFSAERPEGSISTLTIQRTEQRDSAMYRCASSLGLGTANYNEQFFGPGTRLTVL.

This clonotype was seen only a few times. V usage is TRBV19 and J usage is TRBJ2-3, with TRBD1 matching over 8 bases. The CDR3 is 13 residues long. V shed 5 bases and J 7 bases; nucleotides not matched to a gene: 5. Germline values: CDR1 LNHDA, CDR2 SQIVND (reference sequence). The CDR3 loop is CASSPDRVNTQYF. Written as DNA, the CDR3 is TGTGCCAGTAGTCCGGACAGGGTTAATACGCAGTATTTT.

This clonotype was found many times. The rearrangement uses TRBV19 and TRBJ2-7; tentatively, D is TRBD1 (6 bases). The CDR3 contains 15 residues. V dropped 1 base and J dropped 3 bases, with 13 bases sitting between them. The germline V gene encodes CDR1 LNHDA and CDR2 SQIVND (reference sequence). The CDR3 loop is CASSIAGTRSYEQYF. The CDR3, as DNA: TGTGCCAGTAGTATAGCGGGGACAAGAAGCTACGAGCAGTACTTC. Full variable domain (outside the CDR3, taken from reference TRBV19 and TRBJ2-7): DGGITQSPKYLFRKEGQNVTLSCEQNLNHDAMYWYRQDPGQGLRLIYYSQIVNDFQKGDIAEGYSVSREKKESFPLTVTSAQKNPTAFYLCASSIAGTRSYEQYFGPGTRLTVT.

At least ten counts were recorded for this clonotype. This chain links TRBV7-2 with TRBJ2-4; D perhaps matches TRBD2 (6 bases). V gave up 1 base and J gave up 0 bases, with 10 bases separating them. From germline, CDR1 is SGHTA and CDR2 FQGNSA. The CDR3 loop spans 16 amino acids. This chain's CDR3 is CASSLVAGGAKNIQYF. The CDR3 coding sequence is TGTGCCAGCAGCTTAGTTGCCGGGGGAGCCAAAAACATTCAGTACTTC. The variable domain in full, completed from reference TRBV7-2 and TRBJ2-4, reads GAGVSQSPSNKVTEKGKDVELRCDPISGHTALYWYRQSLGQGLEFLIYFQGNSAPDKSGLPSDRFSAERTGGSVSTLTIQRTQQEDSAVYLCASSLVAGGAKNIQYFGAGTRLSVL.

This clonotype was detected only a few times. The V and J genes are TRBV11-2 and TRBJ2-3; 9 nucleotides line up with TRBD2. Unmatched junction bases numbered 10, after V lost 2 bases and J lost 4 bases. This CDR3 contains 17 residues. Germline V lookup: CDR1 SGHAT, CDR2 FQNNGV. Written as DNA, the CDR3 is TGTGCCAGCAGCTTAAGGGCCGGGACTAGCCAAGCAGATACGCAGTATTTT. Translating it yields CASSLRAGTSQADTQYF.

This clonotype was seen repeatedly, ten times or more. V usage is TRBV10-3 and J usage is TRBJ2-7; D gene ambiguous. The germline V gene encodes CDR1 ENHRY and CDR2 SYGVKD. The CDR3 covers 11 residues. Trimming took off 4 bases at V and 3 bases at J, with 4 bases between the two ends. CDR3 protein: CAISAGYEQYF. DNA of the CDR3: TGTGCCATCAGTGCCGGCTACGAGCAGTACTTC.

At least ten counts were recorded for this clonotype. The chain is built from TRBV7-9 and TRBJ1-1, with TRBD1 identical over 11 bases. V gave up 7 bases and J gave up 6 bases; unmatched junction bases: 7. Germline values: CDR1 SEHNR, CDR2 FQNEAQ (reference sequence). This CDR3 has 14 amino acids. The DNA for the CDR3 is TGTGCCAGCACCAGGACAGGGGGCATAGCTGAAGCTTTCTTT. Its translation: CASTRTGGIAEAFF. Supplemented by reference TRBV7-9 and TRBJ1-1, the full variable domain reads DTGVSQNPRHKITKRGQNVTFRCDPISEHNRLYWYRQTLGQGPEFLTYFQNEAQLEKSRLLSDRFSAERPKGSFSTLEIQRTEQGDSAMYLCASTRTGGIAEAFFGQGTRLTVV.

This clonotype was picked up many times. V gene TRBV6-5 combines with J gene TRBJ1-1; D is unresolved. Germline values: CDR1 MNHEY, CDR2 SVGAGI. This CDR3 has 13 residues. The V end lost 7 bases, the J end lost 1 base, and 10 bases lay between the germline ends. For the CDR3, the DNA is TGTGCCAGCAACCCAGGAGGGAACACTGAAGCTTTCTTT. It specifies CASNPGGNTEAFF.

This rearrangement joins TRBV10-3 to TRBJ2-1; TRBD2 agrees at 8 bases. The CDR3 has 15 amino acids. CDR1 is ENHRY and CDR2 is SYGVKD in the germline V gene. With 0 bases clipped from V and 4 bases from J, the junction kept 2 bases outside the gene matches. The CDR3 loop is CAISESSGRYNEQFF. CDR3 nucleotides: TGTGCCATCAGTGAGTCCAGCGGGAGATACAATGAGCAGTTCTTC.